Listed below are T cell receptor beta chains from one sample, sequenced in a study of T-cell memory formation after mild COVID-19. Each CDR3 protein gets one entry after TCRdb re-called the 5' RACE reads with MiXCR. The sample contains a few hundred thousand distinct CDR3 sequences, roughly 16% of which appear only once. Specimen: PBMCs or a T cell subset sorted from them (not recorded which). These receptors originate from a man younger than 35 who had mild COVID-19 (a few samples of this study predate the infection). Cell type and time point are not known. Each CDR3 is given without its conserved first and last residue.

V | CDR3
TRBV7-9 | ASSRKGGYEQY
TRBV7-9 | ASSPRVGRTNTEAF
TRBV20-1 | SASADTNTEAF
TRBV4-3 | ASSQDPGYGDIQY
TRBV5-6 | ASSFPSMADTQY
TRBV4-3 | ASSQGGQWGNEQF
TRBV5-5 | ASRGKGMNTEAF
TRBV6-2/TRBV6-3 | ASSGIDRAKDEQY
TRBV25-1 | ASSARQAYQETQY
TRBV15 | ATSRVDRGRPEAF
TRBV7-6 | ASNLRGVQETQY
TRBV30 | ASSVTGGQTDTQY
TRBV4-2 | ASSQGRLPNTEAF
TRBV7-8 | ASVPISHDTQY
TRBV4-1 | ASSRYPGQGNTGELF
TRBV5-1 | ASSDGGSSYEQY
TRBV15 | ATSRDPPGASSYEQY
TRBV7-9 | ASSLGPSGGSDTQY
TRBV6-2/TRBV6-3 | ASSYVRGTDTQY
TRBV4-3 | ASSPTGQGLTDTQY
TRBV4-3 | ASSQEGVGGAGELF
TRBV27 | ASSHYRSANYGYT
TRBV4-1 | ASSQGAVGYTEAF
TRBV4-1 | ASSLHGLAQDTQY
TRBV7-6 | ASSLGQGASGELF
TRBV5-1 | ASSSEAVAF
TRBV5-1 | ASSLRRGAYSEQF
TRBV4-1 | ASSQPSGNTGELF
TRBV3-1 | ASSQGLGTQAF
TRBV5-1 | ASSPGLAGGSQETQY
TRBV7-3 | ASSLRASGGRDTQY
TRBV7-2 | ASSKPGLADYKNIQY
TRBV7-3 | ASSLTGGNSYEQY
TRBV11-2 | ASGSGLAGYNEQF
TRBV6-1 | ASSEGLGGAARYT
TRBV3-1 | ASSQESLAGGEETQY
TRBV4-1 | ASSQEPQETQY
TRBV24-1 | ATSDTGRGYT
TRBV15 | ATSLGLADYNEQF
TRBV6-6 | ASSYSVQTSGGVYMDNEQF
TRBV7-2 | ASSLRSPVIETQY
TRBV15 | ATRRGTAYEQY
TRBV6-5 | GNAGYGYT
TRBV12-3/TRBV12-4 | ASLYVLTGELF
TRBV12-3/TRBV12-4 | ASSPQGDTDTQY
TRBV15 | ASGTLSTDTQY
TRBV7-2 | ASSHRGRDEAF
TRBV18 | ASSRTRTGFETQY
TRBV20-1 | SARERGFRDNEQF
TRBV18 | ASSPNRGTDTQY
TRBV7-9 | ASSFLGMNTEAF
TRBV7-9 | ASTNGQGAPLH
TRBV4-1 | ASSQGYPPEQF
TRBV20-1 | SASGPGQSHAGELF
TRBV7-2 | ASSLAGRVGNQPQH